One and the same sample provided the 13 T cell receptor beta chains below, sequenced in a study of blood T cell repertoires in COVID-19 (TCRdb year 2020). Library method: the immunoSEQ multiplex PCR assay. The table comes from immuneACCESS by way of TCRdb, which keeps in-frame sequences with V and J called. Part of the clones is missing from these tables; in studies checked, under half for an unresolved V gene and the rest for unknown reasons. The sample contains 300,000 to 400,000 clones, around 89% of them found a single time. Of the sample, about 0.89% is held by the ten largest clones. The sequenced sample consisted of PBMCs or T cells enriched from blood (not recorded which). Source of these receptors: a woman in her thirties with acute COVID-19.

This chain connects TRBV5-6 to TRBJ1-1; possibly TRBD1 for D (5 bases). CDR3 size: 13 residues. CDR1 SGHDT and CDR2 YYEEEE come from the germline V gene. Between the trimmed V and J ends, which lost 1 base and 7 bases, there was a span of 11 bases. CDR3 in DNA: TGTGCCAGCAGCTTGAGCGGGGGTAATGAAGCTTTCTTT. It codes for CASSLSGGNEAFF. The variable domain in full, with the rest retrieved from reference TRBV5-6 and TRBJ1-1, is DAGVTQSPTHLIKTRGQQVTLRCSPKSGHDTVSWYQQALGQGPQFIFQYYEEEERQRGNFPDRFSGHQFPNYSSELNVNALLLGDSALYLCASSLSGGNEAFFGQGTRLTVV.

V and J are TRBV25-1 and TRBJ1-5; D is perhaps TRBD1 (5 bases). V was pared by 3 bases and J by 6 bases, with 15 bases between. There are 15 residues in the CDR3. CDR1 and CDR2 (germline): MGHDK, SYGVNS. The CDR3 is CASSERGSPAQPQHF. CDR3 DNA sequence: TGTGCCAGCAGTGAGCGGGGCTCCCCCGCTCAGCCCCAGCATTTT.

V and J are TRBV5-1 and TRBJ2-3; D remains ambiguous. The CDR3 has 13 amino acids. CDR1 SGHRS and CDR2 YFSETQ come from the germline V gene. Trimming removed 4 bases from V and 2 bases from J, with 8 bases in between. The CDR3 coding sequence is TGCGCCAGCAGCCCCCCCCACACAGATACGCAGTATTTT. It translates to CASSPPHTDTQYF.

V gene TRBV12-1 combines with J gene TRBJ1-1; TRBD1, the table's D call, lacks a check against the DNA. TRBV12-1 is labeled a pseudogene. This CDR3 is 17 amino acids long. The CDR3 sequence is CASSSDRGGVVNTEAFF. In nucleotides, the CDR3 is TGTGCCAGCAGCTCGGACAGGGGGGGCGTGGTGAACACTGAAGCTTTCTTT.

The chain combines TRBV5-1 with TRBJ1-1, with TRBD1 matching over 7 bases. J lost 5 bases, V lost 0 bases, and 1 base had no gene match. This CDR3 has 13 amino acids. Per the germline V gene, CDR1 is SGHRS and CDR2 is YFSETQ. The CDR3 reads CASSLETGTEAFF. CDR3 nucleotide sequence: TGCGCCAGCAGCTTGGAGACAGGGACTGAAGCTTTCTTT.

The V call is TRBV4-1, the J call TRBJ1-2; 7 positions agree with TRBD1. CDR3 length: 14 amino acids. Germline V gene data show CDR1 as MGHRA and CDR2 as YSYEKL. The V segment lost 3 bases and the J segment 8 bases; nucleotides outside the gene matches: 9. CDR3 residues: CASSHPDRVGGYTF. CDR3 DNA: TGCGCCAGCAGCCACCCCGACAGGGTGGGAGGCTACACCTTC.

The gene calls are TRBV2 and TRBJ1-3; TRBD1 might be the D (6 bases). Per the germline V gene, CDR1 is SNHLY and CDR2 is FYNNEI. This CDR3 is 14 amino acids long. V was cut by 6 bases and J by 0 bases, with 9 bases left in between. The CDR3 bases are TGTGCCAGCAGGGAACAGGGCTCTGGAAACACCATATATTTT. Translating gives CASREQGSGNTIYF.

The chain employs TRBV10-3 and TRBJ1-4; D gene uncertain. Germline values: CDR1 ENHRY, CDR2 SYGVKD. The CDR3 contains 20 residues. Trimming pared 0 bases from V and 0 bases from J, leaving 20 bases between. The CDR3 DNA is TGTGCCATCAGTGAGTCGGTTTCAATAGGGAGAGGGTCAACTAATGAAAAACTGTTTTTT. Amino acid sequence: CAISESVSIGRGSTNEKLFF.

This clone was counted between two and nine times. V is TRBV5-1 and J is TRBJ2-1; D perhaps matches TRBD2 (5 bases). This CDR3 is built from 15 residues. Germline lookup yields CDR1 SGHRS and CDR2 YFSETQ. Deletions cut 3 bases from V and 4 bases from J, with 14 bases between. CDR3 DNA sequence: TGCGCCAGCAGCTCGCCTACACTAGGATACAATGAGCAGTTCTTC. Translating it yields CASSSPTLGYNEQFF.

This clone has just one count. The genes are TRBV27 and TRBJ2-7, with 7 bases fitting TRBD2. From germline, CDR1 is MNHEY and CDR2 SMNVEV (reference sequence). The junction had 15 bases not matched to a gene; V was cut back by 3 bases and J by 7 bases. This CDR3 spans 16 amino acids. The CDR3 DNA reads as TGTGCCAGCAGTTTTTATTTGGGAGGGGCCCTTAGAGAGCAGTACTTC. It yields the protein CASSFYLGGALREQYF.

The chain links TRBV7-9 to TRBJ1-2; 7 nucleotides agree with TRBD1. The CDR3 extends over 13 amino acids. The germline gives CDR1 SEHNR, CDR2 FQNEAQ (reference sequence). V lost 1 base and J lost 7; bases outside the gene matches: 3. CDR3 loop: CASSLEQGSGYTF. CDR3 bases: TGTGCCAGCAGCTTAGAACAGGGGTCTGGCTACACCTTC.

The J gene is TRBJ2-7, the V gene TRBV11-2; D is possibly TRBD1 (5 bases). The CDR3 length is 14 residues. The germline V and J ends were trimmed by 5 bases and 0 bases, with 11 bases remaining between them. Germline CDR1 SGHAT, CDR2 FQNNGV. The CDR3 DNA reads TGTGCCAGCAGCGCAGGGCCCGGCTCCTACGAGCAGTACTTC. Translated, it gives CASSAGPGSYEQYF.

The chain couples TRBV10-3 to TRBJ1-4, with TRBD1 matching 7 bases. The ends lost 10 bases at V and 4 bases at J; junction bases unmatched: 9. CDR1 is ENHRY, CDR2 SYGVKD, per germline. The length of the CDR3 is 14 residues. Written as DNA, the CDR3 is TGTGCCAGTCGACAGGGACCCGTTAATGAAAAACTGTTTTTT. This translates into CASRQGPVNEKLFF.